This TCR beta chain emerged from a study of T-cell reconstitution after alpha-beta-depleted transplantation in children. Whole-study results and caveats: Several hundred rapidly expanded clones from non-depleted graft cells reportedly supplied alpha-beta T cells about two months post-transplant. Newly produced T cells mostly provided counts and TCRbeta diversity after one year, as hyperexpanded clones declined. Recipient T cells and thymic progenitors that survived were the source of the high TCRbeta diversity seen at day 60 in some patients.

This clonotype appeared a few times. Its antigen is currently unknown. Unique molecular identifiers were used to barcode this TCRbeta library. TCRdb re-derived calls from the PCR reads in MiXCR, one entry per CDR3 protein. The sample has about 980,000 distinct CDR3 sequences, about 29% seen once. The length of the CDR3 is 19 residues. With V trimmed by 0 bases and J by 2 bases, 10 bases remained unmatched. The germline gives CDR1 DFQATT, CDR2 SNEGSKA (reference sequence). The material was PBMCs, mostly from graft donor cells, obtained 360 days after TCRalphabeta/CD19-depleted stem cell transplant. This sequence was found in a boy younger than two who had a stem cell transplant for SCID, so the T cells may come from the graft donor. The rearrangement uses TRBV20-1 and TRBJ2-3, with 14 bases aligning to TRBD2. CDR3: CSARDAGLAGGRSTDTQYF. The DNA for the CDR3 is TGCAGTGCTAGAGATGCAGGACTAGCGGGGGGCCGATCCACAGATACGCAGTATTTT.